Below are 5 T cell receptor beta chains sequenced from a single sample in a study of blood T cells in healthy people across ages. The use of a sample-barcoded 5' primer and a J-beta primer mix characterized a second PCR of roughly 7 to 12 cycles. MiXCR was run by TCRdb on the 5' RACE reads, yielding one entry per CDR3 protein. The table has 550,000 to 700,000 distinct CDR3 sequences, 25% to 30% seen once; the top ten hold under 20%. The sequenced sample consisted of blood. These receptor sequences come from a woman in her seventies in good health.

This clonotype was seen only a few times. The rearrangement links TRBV6-2 or TRBV6-3 to TRBJ2-5; TRBD2 matches at 8 bases. The length of the CDR3 is 12 residues. Per the germline V gene, CDR1 is MNHEY and CDR2 is SVGEGT. J was trimmed by 5 bases and V by 6 bases; bases with no gene match: 2. The CDR3 protein is CASRSGGETQYF. The CDR3 DNA reads as TGTGCCAGCAGGTCGGGGGGGGAGACCCAGTACTTC.

This clonotype was picked up a small number of times. Written as DNA, the CDR3 is TGCAGCGCCGCGGGACAGGCACAAGAGACCCAGTACTTC. Protein sequence: CSAAGQAQETQYF. This chain links TRBV29-1 with TRBJ2-5; 8 bases map to TRBD1. CDR3 length: 13 residues. J was trimmed by 2 bases and V by 7 bases; bases with no gene match: 6. The germline V gene has CDR1 SQVTM and CDR2 ANQGSEA.

This chain uses TRBV29-1 with TRBJ1-6; the match to TRBD1 covers 8 bases. This CDR3 has 13 residues. Germline assignment: CDR1 SQVTM and CDR2 ANQGSEA. The V and J ends lost 4 bases and 10 bases, in that order; junction bases with no gene match: 6. CDR3 nucleotide sequence: TGCAGCGTTGCCCAGGGGGCGAGATCACCCCTCCACTTT. Amino acid sequence: CSVAQGARSPLHF.

This clonotype was detected only a few times. The chain is built from TRBV7-8 and TRBJ2-6; no reliable D call. The CDR3 spans 18 residues. Trimming stripped 2 bases from V and 4 bases from J, with 18 bases between. Germline V gene sequence: CDR1 SGHVS, CDR2 FQNEAQ. CDR3 in amino acids: CASSLRGFRSAGANVLTF. The CDR3 DNA is TGTGCCAGCAGCTTAAGAGGATTTCGGTCGGCGGGGGCCAACGTCCTGACTTTC.

V usage is TRBV7-9 and J usage is TRBJ2-7, with a weak D call TRBD2 (6 bases). The germline CDR1 and CDR2 sequences are SEHNR and FQNEAQ (reference sequence). The CDR3 is made up of 12 amino acids. CDR3 DNA sequence: TGTGCGACCCAACTAGCCTCCTACGAGCAGTACTTC. This encodes CATQLASYEQYF.